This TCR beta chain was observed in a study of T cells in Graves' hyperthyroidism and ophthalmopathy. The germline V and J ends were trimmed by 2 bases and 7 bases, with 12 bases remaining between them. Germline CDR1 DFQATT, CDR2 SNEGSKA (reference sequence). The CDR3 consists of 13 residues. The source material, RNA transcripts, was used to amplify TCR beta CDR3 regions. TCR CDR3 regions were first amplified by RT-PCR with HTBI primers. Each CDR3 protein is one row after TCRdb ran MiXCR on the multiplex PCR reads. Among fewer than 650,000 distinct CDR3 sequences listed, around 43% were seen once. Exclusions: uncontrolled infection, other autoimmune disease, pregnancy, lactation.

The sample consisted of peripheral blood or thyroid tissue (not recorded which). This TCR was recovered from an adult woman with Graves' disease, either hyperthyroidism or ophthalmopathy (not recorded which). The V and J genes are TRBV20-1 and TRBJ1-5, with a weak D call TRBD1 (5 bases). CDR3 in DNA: TGCAGTGCTAGATGGGGGACTGACCAGCCCCAGCATTTT. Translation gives CSARWGTDQPQHF.